These 10 T cell receptor beta chains came from one sample sequenced in a study of blood T cell repertoires in COVID-19. Assay used: immunoSEQ multiplex PCR; TCRdb lists only in-frame clones, some missing. The sample yields roughly 150,000 clones, 80% to 85% seen once. Sequencing was done on a sample of PBMCs or T cells enriched from blood (not recorded which). The receptors stem from a woman aged 45-65 years who had recovered from COVID-19.

The CDR3 DNA follows: TGTGCCAGCAGATTGCTTACCGGGGGCAATCAGCCCCAGCATTTT. Its protein product is CASRLLTGGNQPQHF. The V and J genes are TRBV27 and TRBJ1-5; D ambiguous. This CDR3 region has 15 residues. Germline V gene sequence: CDR1 MNHEY, CDR2 SMNVEV (reference sequence). Trimming removed 6 bases from V and 2 bases from J, with 14 bases in between.

This CDR3 reads CASSRLGVGSNYGYTF. CDR3 nucleotide sequence: TGTGCCAGTAGTCGATTGGGAGTGGGGTCTAACTATGGCTACACCTTC. This chain uses TRBV19 with TRBJ1-2, with D unresolved. Germline V gene lookup returns CDR1 LNHDA and CDR2 SQIVND (reference sequence). CDR3 size: 16 residues. Trimming cost V 5 bases and J 0 bases, with 16 bases left between them. The variable domain in full, with the rest retrieved from reference TRBV19 and TRBJ1-2, is DGGITQSPKYLFRKEGQNVTLSCEQNLNHDAMYWYRQDPGQGLRLIYYSQIVNDFQKGDIAEGYSVSREKKESFPLTVTSAQKNPTAFYLCASSRLGVGSNYGYTFGSGTRLTVV.

This clone appeared a single time. The rearrangement uses TRBV6-5 and TRBJ1-3; 9 nucleotides align to TRBD1. V gave up 5 bases and J gave up 8 bases; unmatched junction bases: 10. CDR3 length: 15 residues. The V gene's germline CDR1 is MNHEY and CDR2 SVGAGI. The CDR3 protein is CASSHRDREYDTIYF. DNA for the CDR3: TGTGCCAGCAGTCACCGGGACAGGGAGTATGACACCATATATTTT.

This chain connects TRBV18 to TRBJ2-2, with 7 bases matching TRBD2. Germline trimming cut 3 bases from V and 0 bases from J; bases unmatched to any gene: 4. Germline CDR1 reads KGHSH; CDR2 reads LQKENI. The CDR3 totals 16 residues. Written as DNA, the CDR3 is TGTGCCAGCTCACCGAGGACTAGGCCGAACACCGGGGAGCTGTTTTTT. It yields the protein CASSPRTRPNTGELFF.

The chain uses TRBV4-3 and TRBJ2-7; 7 bases are a match to TRBD1. Germline CDR1 reads LGHNA; CDR2 reads YSLEER. The CDR3 spans 14 residues. The J segment lost 7 bases and the V segment lost 3 bases, leaving 9 bases of the junction unmatched. CDR3 nucleotides: TGCGCCAGCAGCCAGGGGACGACAGGGATGGAGCAGTACTTC. It codes for CASSQGTTGMEQYF.

This clone has a single count. V usage is TRBV5-1 and J usage is TRBJ1-6, with unresolved D. Germline values: CDR1 SGHRS, CDR2 YFSETQ. The CDR3 extends over 15 amino acids. Trimming removed 1 base at V and 8 bases at J, with 13 bases between. CDR3 DNA sequence: TGCGCCAGCAGCTTGTCGTCTGTTTCAGATTCACCCCTCCACTTT. Protein product: CASSLSSVSDSPLHF.

This chain connects TRBV7-8 to TRBJ1-2; the D is unclear. The V and J ends lost 1 base and 7 bases respectively, with 10 bases between them. Germline CDR1 reads SGHVS; CDR2 reads FQNEAQ. The CDR3 is 13 amino acids. The CDR3 bases are TGTGCCAGCAGCTTAGATCCGAGGGTTGGCTACACCTTC. This gives the protein CASSLDPRVGYTF. The full variable domain, in which reference TRBV7-8 and TRBJ1-2 provide the parts outside the CDR3, is GAGVSQSPRYKVAKRGQDVALRCDPISGHVSLFWYQQALGQGPEFLTYFQNEAQLDKSGLPSDRFFAERPEGSVSTLKIQRTQQEDSAVYLCASSLDPRVGYTFGSGTRLTVV.

The chain uses TRBV23-1 and TRBJ2-7; 7 positions match TRBD1. TRBV23-1 is given ORF status, its function remaining uncertain. The CDR3 loop spans 14 amino acids. V was clipped by 4 bases and J by 0 bases; unmatched bases: 3. The CDR3 loop is CASSRDSSSYEQYF. In DNA, the CDR3 is TGCGCCAGCAGTCGGGACAGTTCCTCCTACGAGCAGTACTTC.

This chain joins TRBV3-1 (or the pseudogene TRBV3-2) and TRBJ1-4; 12 bases match TRBD1. The germline CDR1 and CDR2 sequences are LGHDT and YNNKEL (reference sequence). J gave up 8 bases and V 3 bases, and 7 bases lay outside the gene matches. The CDR3 sequence is 16 residues long. CDR3 residues: CASSHGTGGVGEKLFF. The CDR3 DNA follows: TGTGCCAGCAGCCACGGGACAGGGGGCGTCGGGGAAAAACTGTTTTTT.

The rearrangement joins TRBV18 to TRBJ1-2, with 11 bases lining up with TRBD1. V lost 6 bases, J lost 10 bases, and 10 bases stayed unmatched. The CDR3 is 14 residues long. Germline V gene lookup returns CDR1 KGHSH and CDR2 LQKENI. The chain's CDR3 is CASSYGQGAEDYTF. The CDR3 DNA reads TGTGCCAGCTCGTACGGACAGGGGGCGGAAGACTACACCTTC.